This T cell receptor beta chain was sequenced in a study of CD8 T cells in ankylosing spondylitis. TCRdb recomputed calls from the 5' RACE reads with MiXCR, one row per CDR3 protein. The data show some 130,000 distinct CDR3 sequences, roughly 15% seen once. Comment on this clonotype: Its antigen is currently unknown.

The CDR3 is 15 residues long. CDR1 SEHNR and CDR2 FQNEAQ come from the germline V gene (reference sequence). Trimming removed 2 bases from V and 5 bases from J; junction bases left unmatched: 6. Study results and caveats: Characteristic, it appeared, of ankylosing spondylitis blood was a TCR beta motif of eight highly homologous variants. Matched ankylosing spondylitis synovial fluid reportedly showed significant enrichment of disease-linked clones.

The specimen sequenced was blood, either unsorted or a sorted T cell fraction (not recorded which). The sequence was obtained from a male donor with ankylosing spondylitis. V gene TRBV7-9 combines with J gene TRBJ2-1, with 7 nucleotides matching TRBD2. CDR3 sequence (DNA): TGTGCCAGCAGCTTATCCGGGAGGTTGGACAATGAGCAGTTCTTC. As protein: CASSLSGRLDNEQFF.